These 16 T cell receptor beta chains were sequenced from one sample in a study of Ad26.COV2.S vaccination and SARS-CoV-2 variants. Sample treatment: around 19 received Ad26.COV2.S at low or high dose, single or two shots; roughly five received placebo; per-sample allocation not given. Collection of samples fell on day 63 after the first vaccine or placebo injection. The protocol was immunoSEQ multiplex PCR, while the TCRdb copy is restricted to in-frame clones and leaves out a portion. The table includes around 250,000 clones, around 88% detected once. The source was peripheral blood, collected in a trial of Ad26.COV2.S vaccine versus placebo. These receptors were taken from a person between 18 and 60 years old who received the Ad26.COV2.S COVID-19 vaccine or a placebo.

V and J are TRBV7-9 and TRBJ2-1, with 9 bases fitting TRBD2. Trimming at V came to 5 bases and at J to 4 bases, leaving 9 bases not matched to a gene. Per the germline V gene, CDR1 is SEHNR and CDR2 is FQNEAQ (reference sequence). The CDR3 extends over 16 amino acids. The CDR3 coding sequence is TGTGCCAGCAGCCCGACGCGGGGGGGCGAGTACAATGAGCAGTTCTTC. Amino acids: CASSPTRGGEYNEQFF.

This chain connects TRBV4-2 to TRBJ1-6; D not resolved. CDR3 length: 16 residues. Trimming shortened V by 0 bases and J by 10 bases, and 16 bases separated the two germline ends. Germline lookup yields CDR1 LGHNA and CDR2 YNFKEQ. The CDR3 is CASSQDRLRTVSPLHF. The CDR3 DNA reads TGTGCCAGCAGCCAAGATCGGTTAAGGACGGTATCACCCCTCCACTTT.

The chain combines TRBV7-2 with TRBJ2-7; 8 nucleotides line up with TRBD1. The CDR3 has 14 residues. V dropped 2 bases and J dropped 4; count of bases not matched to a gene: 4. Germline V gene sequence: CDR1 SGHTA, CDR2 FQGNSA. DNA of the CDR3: TGTGCCAGCAGCTTATCAGGGGGCATGTACGAGCAGTACTTC. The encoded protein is CASSLSGGMYEQYF.

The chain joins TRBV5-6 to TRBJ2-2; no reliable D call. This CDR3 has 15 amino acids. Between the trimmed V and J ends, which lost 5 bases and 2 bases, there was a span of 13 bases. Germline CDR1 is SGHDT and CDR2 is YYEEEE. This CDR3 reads CASRIAHLNTGELFF. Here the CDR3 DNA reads TGTGCCAGCAGAATCGCTCACCTTAACACCGGGGAGCTGTTTTTT.

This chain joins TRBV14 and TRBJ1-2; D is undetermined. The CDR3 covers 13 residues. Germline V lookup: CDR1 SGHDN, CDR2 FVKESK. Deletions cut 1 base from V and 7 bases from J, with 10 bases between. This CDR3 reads CASSQGIGLGYTF. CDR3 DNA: TGTGCCAGCAGCCAAGGGATAGGTCTTGGCTACACCTTC.

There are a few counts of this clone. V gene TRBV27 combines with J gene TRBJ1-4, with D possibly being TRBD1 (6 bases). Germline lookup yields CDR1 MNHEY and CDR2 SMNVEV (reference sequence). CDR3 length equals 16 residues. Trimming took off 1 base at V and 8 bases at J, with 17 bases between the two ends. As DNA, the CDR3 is TGTGCCAGCAGTTTATATTTTCAGCAGGGGAGAGAAAAACTGTTTTTT. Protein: CASSLYFQQGREKLFF. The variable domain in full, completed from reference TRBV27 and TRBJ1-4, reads EAQVTQNPRYLITVTGKKLTVTCSQNMNHEYMSWYRQDPGLGLRQIYYSMNVEVTDKGDVPEGYKVSRKEKRNFPLILESPSPNQTSLYFCASSLYFQQGREKLFFGSGTQLSVL.

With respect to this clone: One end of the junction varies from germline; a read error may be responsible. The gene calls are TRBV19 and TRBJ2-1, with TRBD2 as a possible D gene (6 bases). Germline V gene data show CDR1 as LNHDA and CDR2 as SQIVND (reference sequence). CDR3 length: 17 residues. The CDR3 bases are TGTGCCAGTACTATACGGAGGGCGTCCCAGCTTAACAATGAGCAGTTCTTC. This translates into CASTIRRASQLNNEQFF. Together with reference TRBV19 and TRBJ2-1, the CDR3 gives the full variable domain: DGGITQSPKYLFRKEGQNVTLSCEQNLNHDAMYWYRQDPGQGLRLIYYSQIVNDFQKGDIAEGYSVSREKKESFPLTVTSAQKNPTAFYLCASTIRRASQLNNEQFFGPGTRLTVL.

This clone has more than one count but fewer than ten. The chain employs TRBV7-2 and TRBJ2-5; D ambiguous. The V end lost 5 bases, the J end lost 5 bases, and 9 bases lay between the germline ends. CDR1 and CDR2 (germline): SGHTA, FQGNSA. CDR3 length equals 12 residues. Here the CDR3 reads CASSPVPETQYF. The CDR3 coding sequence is TGTGCCAGCAGCCCCGTTCCGGAGACCCAGTACTTC.

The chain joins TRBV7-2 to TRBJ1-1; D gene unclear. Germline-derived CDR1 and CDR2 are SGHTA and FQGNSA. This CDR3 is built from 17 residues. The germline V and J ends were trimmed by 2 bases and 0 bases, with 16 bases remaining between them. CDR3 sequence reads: CASSLSSARELNTEAFF. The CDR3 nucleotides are TGTGCCAGCAGCTTATCTAGCGCGCGGGAATTGAACACTGAAGCTTTCTTT. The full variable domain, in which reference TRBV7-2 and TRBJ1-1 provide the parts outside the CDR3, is GAGVSQSPSNKVTEKGKDVELRCDPISGHTALYWYRQSLGQGLEFLIYFQGNSAPDKSGLPSDRFSAERTGGSVSTLTIQRTQQEDSAVYLCASSLSSARELNTEAFFGQGTRLTVV.

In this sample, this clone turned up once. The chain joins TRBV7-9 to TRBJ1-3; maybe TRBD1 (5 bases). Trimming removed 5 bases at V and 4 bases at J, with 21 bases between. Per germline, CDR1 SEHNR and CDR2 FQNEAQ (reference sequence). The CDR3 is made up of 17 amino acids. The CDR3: CASSQGPHTSRGNTIYF. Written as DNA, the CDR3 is TGTGCCAGCAGCCAGGGCCCTCACACATCAAGAGGAAACACCATATATTTT.

CDR3 sequence (DNA): TGTGCCGTCCAGTCCGGGACTACCCTGTCCTATGAGCAGTTCTTC. This codes for CAVQSGTTLSYEQFF. The V and J genes are TRBV10-3 and TRBJ2-1; 7 bases are shared with TRBD2. J gave up 8 bases and V 11 bases, and 18 bases lay outside the gene matches. Germline lookup yields CDR1 ENHRY and CDR2 SYGVKD. The CDR3 contains 15 residues.

The DNA for the CDR3 is TGTGCCAGCATGATATTAAGGGGGCCGGCAGATACGCAGTATTTT. Protein product: CASMILRGPADTQYF. This rearrangement joins TRBV5-5 to TRBJ2-3, with 7 bases identical to TRBD1. The CDR3 covers 15 residues. Germline V gene sequence: CDR1 SGHKS, CDR2 YYEKEE (reference sequence). With V trimmed by 6 bases and J by 4 bases, 11 bases remained unmatched.

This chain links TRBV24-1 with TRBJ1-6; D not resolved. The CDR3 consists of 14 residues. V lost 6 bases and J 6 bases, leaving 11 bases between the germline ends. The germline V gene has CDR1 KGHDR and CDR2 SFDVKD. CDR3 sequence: CATSRAEPNSPLHF. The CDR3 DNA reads TGTGCCACCAGTCGGGCAGAACCTAATTCACCCCTCCACTTT.

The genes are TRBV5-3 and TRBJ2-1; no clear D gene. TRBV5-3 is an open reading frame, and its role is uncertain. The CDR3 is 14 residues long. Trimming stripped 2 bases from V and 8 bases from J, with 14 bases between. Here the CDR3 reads CARSFISLEDEQFF. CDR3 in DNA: TGTGCCAGAAGCTTTATTAGCTTGGAAGATGAGCAGTTCTTC.

The CDR3 sequence: CASSQVSGGNTEAFF. As DNA, the CDR3 is TGTGCCAGCAGCCAAGTCTCAGGGGGAAACACTGAAGCTTTCTTT. The chain carries TRBV3-1 (or the pseudogene TRBV3-2) and TRBJ1-1, with 7 bases lining up with TRBD1. Per the germline V gene, CDR1 is LGHDT and CDR2 is YNNKEL (reference sequence). Trimming cost V 1 base and J 2 bases; bases outside gene matches: 4. CDR3 length: 15 amino acids.

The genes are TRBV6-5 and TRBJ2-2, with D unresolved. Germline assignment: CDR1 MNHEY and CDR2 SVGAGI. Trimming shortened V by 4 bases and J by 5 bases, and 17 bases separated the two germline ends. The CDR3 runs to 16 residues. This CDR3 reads CASSFFRQIETGELFF. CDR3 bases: TGTGCCAGCAGTTTCTTCAGGCAAATTGAAACCGGGGAGCTGTTTTTT.